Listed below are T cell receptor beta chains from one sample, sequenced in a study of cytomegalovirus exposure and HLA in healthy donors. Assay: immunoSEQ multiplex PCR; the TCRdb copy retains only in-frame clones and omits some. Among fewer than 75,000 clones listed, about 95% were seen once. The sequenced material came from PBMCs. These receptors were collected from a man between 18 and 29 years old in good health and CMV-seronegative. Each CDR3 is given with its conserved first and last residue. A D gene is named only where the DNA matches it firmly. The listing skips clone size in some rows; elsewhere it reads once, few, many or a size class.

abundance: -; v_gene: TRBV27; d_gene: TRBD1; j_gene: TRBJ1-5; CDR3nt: TGTGCCAGCAGTCGGGTCAGGGGGAGCAATCAGCCCCAGCATTTT; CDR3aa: CASSRVRGSNQPQHF
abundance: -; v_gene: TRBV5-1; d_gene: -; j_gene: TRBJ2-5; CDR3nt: TGCGCCAGCAGCTTGGCCGGCCAGGGAAAGACCCAGTACTTC; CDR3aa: CASSLAGQGKTQYF
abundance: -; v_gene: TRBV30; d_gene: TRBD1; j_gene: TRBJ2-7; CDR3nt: TGTGCCTGGAGTGTCGGGACAGGGCATAACGAGCAGTACTTC; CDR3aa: CAWSVGTGHNEQYF
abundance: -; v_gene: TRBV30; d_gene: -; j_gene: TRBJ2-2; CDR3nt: TGTGCCTGGGTTCCGGGAAGTGTCGGGGAGCTGTTTTTT; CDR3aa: CAWVPGSVGELFF
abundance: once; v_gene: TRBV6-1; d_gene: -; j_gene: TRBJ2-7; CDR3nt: TGTGCCAGCAGTACCCGGACAGAGTCCTACGAGCAGTACTTC; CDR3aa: CASSTRTESYEQYF
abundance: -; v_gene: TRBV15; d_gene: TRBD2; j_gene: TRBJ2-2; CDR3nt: TGTGCCACCAGCAGAGTCCTCAGACGGGGGGGCGAGGAGCTGTTTTTT; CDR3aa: CATSRVLRRGGEELFF
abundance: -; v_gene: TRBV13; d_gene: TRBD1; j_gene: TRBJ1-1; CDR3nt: TGTGCCAGCAACCGAGGGAGTGGGACAGTTGGTCTTTCGGAAGCTTTCTTT; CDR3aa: CASNRGSGTVGLSEAFF
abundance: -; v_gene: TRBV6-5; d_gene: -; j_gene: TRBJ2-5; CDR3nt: TGTGCCAGCAGTTATAACAGGGAAGAGACCCAGTACTTC; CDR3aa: CASSYNREETQYF
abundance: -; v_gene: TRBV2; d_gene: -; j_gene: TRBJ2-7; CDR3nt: TGTGCCAGCAGTGACAGGTTGAACTACGAGCAGTACTTC; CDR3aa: CASSDRLNYEQYF
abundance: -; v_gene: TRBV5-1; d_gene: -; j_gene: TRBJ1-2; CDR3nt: TGCGCCAGCAGCTTGGGGGAGGCGGATGGCTACACCTTC; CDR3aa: CASSLGEADGYTF
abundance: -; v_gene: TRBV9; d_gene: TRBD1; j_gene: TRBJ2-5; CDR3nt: TGTGCCAGCAGCCTGGGGACAGGGGGGGAGACCCAGTACTTC; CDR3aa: CASSLGTGGETQYF
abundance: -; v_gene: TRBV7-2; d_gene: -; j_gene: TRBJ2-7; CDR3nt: TGTGCCAGCAGCTTAGGAACAGCTTCCTACGAGCAGTACTTC; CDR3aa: CASSLGTASYEQYF
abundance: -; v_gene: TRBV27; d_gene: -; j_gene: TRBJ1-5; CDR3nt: TGTGCCAGCAGTTTACTCCGCCGGACGGGACAGCCCCAGCATTTT; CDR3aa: CASSLLRRTGQPQHF
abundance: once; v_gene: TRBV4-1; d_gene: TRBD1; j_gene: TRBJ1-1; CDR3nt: TGCGCCAGCAGCCAAGTGGGACAGGGGAACACTGAAGCTTTCTTT; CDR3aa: CASSQVGQGNTEAFF
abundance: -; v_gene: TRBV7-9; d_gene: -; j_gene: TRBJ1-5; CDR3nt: TGTGCCAGCAGCACCGCAGGGGGCAATCAGCCCCAGCATTTT; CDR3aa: CASSTAGGNQPQHF
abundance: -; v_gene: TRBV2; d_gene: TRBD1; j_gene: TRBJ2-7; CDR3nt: TGTGCCAGCATCCACGGACAGGGCTCCTACGAGCAGTACTTC; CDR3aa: CASIHGQGSYEQYF
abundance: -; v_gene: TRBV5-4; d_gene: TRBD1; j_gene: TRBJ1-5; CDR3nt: TGTGCCAGCAGCGCAGGGGGTCAGGGCAATCAGCCCCAGCATTTT; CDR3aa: CASSAGGQGNQPQHF
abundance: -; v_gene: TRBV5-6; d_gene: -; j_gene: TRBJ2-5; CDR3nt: TGTGCCAGCAGCTTTTACAGTCAAGAGACCCAGTACTTC; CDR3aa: CASSFYSQETQYF
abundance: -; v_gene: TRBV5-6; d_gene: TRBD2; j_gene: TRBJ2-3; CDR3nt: TGTGCCAGCAGCCCCCGACTAGCGGGCACAGATACGCAGTATTTT; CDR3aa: CASSPRLAGTDTQYF
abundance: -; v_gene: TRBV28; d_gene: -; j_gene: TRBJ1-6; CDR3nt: TGTGCCAGCGTCCGTCCTCTTTCGGGACACCATAATTCACCCCTCCACTTT; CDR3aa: CASVRPLSGHHNSPLHF
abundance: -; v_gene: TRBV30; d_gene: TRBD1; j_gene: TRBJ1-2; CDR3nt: TGTGCCTGCTCGGGACAGCTCGGCACTAACTATGGCTACACCTTC; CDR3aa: CACSGQLGTNYGYTF
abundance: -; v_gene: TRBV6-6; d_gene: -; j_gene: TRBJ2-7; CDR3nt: TGTGCCAGCAGTCACTCCTACGAGCAGTACTTC; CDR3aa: CASSHSYEQYF
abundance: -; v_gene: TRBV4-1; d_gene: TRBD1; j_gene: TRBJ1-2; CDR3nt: TGCGCCAGCAGCCACTCCGGACAGGGCGTAAACTATGGCTACACCTTC; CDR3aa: CASSHSGQGVNYGYTF
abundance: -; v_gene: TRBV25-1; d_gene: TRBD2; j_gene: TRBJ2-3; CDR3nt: TGTGCCAGCAGTGAATATAAGGGACTAGCGGGAATCACAGATACGCAGTATTTT; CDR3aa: CASSEYKGLAGITDTQYF
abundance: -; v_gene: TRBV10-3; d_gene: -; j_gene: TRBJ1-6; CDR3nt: TGTGCCATCAGTGACAGGGAGGGATCACCCCTCCACTTT; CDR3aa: CAISDREGSPLHF
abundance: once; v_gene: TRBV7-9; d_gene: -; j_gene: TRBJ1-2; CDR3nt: TGTGCCAGCAGCTTAGGTCCACATCCAACCCAAAACTATGGCTACACCTTC; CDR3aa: CASSLGPHPTQNYGYTF
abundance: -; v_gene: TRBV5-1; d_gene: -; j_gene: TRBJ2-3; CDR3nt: TGCGCCAGCAGCTCGGGATCGGATACGCAGTATTTT; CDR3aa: CASSSGSDTQYF
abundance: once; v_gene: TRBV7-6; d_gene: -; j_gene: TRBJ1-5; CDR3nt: TGTGCCAGCAGCCAGGGCCACAATCAGCCCCAGCATTTT; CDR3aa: CASSQGHNQPQHF
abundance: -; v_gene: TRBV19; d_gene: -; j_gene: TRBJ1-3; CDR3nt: TGTGCCAGCCTAGACCCGACGCTATCTGGAAACACCATATATTTT; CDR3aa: CASLDPTLSGNTIYF
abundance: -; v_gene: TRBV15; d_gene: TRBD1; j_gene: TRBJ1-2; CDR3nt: TGTGCCACCAGCCAGGACAGGGGAAACTATGGCTACACCTTC; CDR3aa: CATSQDRGNYGYTF
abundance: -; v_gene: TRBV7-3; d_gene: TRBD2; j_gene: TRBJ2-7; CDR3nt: TGTGCCAGCAGCCCGGGGACTACGGGTGAGCAGTACTTC; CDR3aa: CASSPGTTGEQYF